Shown below are 14 T cell receptor beta chains from a single sample sequenced in a study of T cells and Merkel cell carcinoma outcomes. Repertoires were generated with immunoSEQ multiplex PCR, while TCRdb's copy carries only in-frame clones and drops some. The profile shows roughly 3,500 clones, roughly 92% of them singletons. Sequencing was done on a sample of tumor tissue from Merkel cell carcinoma. The receptors were gathered from a human donor with Merkel cell carcinoma.

The DNA of the CDR3 is TGTGCCAGCAGCTTAGTAGCGGGGGGCGATGAGCAGTTCTTC. This sequence encodes CASSLVAGGDEQFF. The chain is built from TRBV11-3 and TRBJ2-1; 10 nucleotides line up with TRBD2. Trimming cost V 1 base and J 8 bases; bases outside gene matches: 2. Germline V gene data show CDR1 as SGHNT and CDR2 as YENEEA. CDR3 length equals 14 residues.

This chain links TRBV5-1 with TRBJ2-2, with 10 bases identical to TRBD1. The germline gives CDR1 SGHRS, CDR2 YFSETQ. V was clipped by 3 bases and J by 5 bases; unmatched bases: 1. This CDR3 is 14 amino acids long. The CDR3 here is CASSWTGGTGELFF. Here the CDR3 DNA reads TGCGCCAGCAGCTGGACAGGGGGTACCGGGGAGCTGTTTTTT.

The chain carries TRBV30 and TRBJ2-1, with D unresolved. Germline lookup yields CDR1 GTSNPN and CDR2 SVGIG (reference sequence). This CDR3 comprises 12 residues. V was shortened by 7 bases and J by 1 base, with 8 bases between the two germline ends. The DNA for the CDR3 is TGTGCCTCAGGTCGGTCCTACAATGAGCAGTTCTTC. It yields the protein CASGRSYNEQFF.

The chain employs TRBV11-1 and TRBJ1-1; D unclear. Germline loops: CDR1 SGHAT, CDR2 FQDESV (reference sequence). Trimming took 0 bases from V and 5 from J, leaving 7 bases between them. This CDR3 region has 13 residues. The CDR3 loop is CASSLAARTEAFF. The CDR3 nucleotides read TGTGCCAGCAGCTTAGCTGCGAGAACTGAAGCTTTCTTT.

This clone was observed a few times. The sample has other DNA sequences that encode this CDR3 too. The genes are TRBV2 and TRBJ2-3; D is ambiguous. CDR3 length: 14 amino acids. CDR1 is SNHLY, CDR2 FYNNEI, per germline. Trimming shortened V by 2 bases and J by 7 bases, and 13 bases separated the two germline ends. CDR3 bases: TGTGCCAGCAGTGAACTCCCTAGAGGATATACGCAGTATTTT. It encodes CASSELPRGYTQYF.

This clone was detected once. The chain links TRBV9 to TRBJ2-1, with 7 bases aligning to TRBD2. The ends lost 3 bases at V and 0 bases at J; junction bases unmatched: 9. The CDR3 covers 17 residues. CDR1 is SGDLS and CDR2 is YYNGEE in the germline V gene. CDR3 sequence: CASSGASGLSSYNEQFF. The CDR3 DNA reads as TGTGCCAGCAGCGGGGCTAGCGGACTCAGCTCCTACAATGAGCAGTTCTTC.

The chain links TRBV7-2 to TRBJ2-5, with TRBD2 matching over 8 bases. Germline V gives CDR1 SGHTA, CDR2 FQGNSA. The CDR3 totals 14 residues. Trimming removed 5 bases from V and 4 bases from J; junction bases left unmatched: 6. CDR3 nucleotides: TGTGCCAGCAGCCTCGGACTAGCAGGAGAGACCCAGTACTTC. Its translation is CASSLGLAGETQYF.

The chain recombines TRBV7-9 with TRBJ1-2, with a possible D match to TRBD1 (6 bases). Germline V gene lookup returns CDR1 SEHNR and CDR2 FQNEAQ (reference sequence). The CDR3 covers 14 residues. The germline V and J ends were trimmed by 1 base and 4 bases, with 10 bases remaining between them. As DNA, the CDR3 is TGTGCCAGCAGCTTAGTCGGGGGCCTCTATGGCTACACCTTC. This sequence encodes CASSLVGGLYGYTF.

This clone was counted a few times. The rearrangement joins TRBV18 to TRBJ2-3; 13 positions agree with TRBD2. The V segment lost 8 bases and the J segment 4 bases; nucleotides outside the gene matches: 6. The germline gives CDR1 KGHSH, CDR2 LQKENI. CDR3 size: 15 residues. CDR3 DNA sequence: TGTGCCAGCGAACTAGCGGGAGGGGCCCCAGATACGCAGTATTTT. Translating gives CASELAGGAPDTQYF.

The chain has TRBV6-5 and TRBJ1-1, with D uncertain. The V gene lost 8 bases and the J gene lost 0 bases, with 13 bases spanning the gap. The CDR3 runs to 14 residues. The germline gives CDR1 MNHEY, CDR2 SVGAGI. For the CDR3, the DNA is TGTGCCAGCCAACCCTTCCCCATGAACACTGAAGCTTTCTTT. Its protein product is CASQPFPMNTEAFF.

V gene TRBV5-1 combines with J gene TRBJ1-1; D remains ambiguous. V lost 5 bases and J lost 0, with 11 bases in between. Germline loops: CDR1 SGHRS, CDR2 YFSETQ. The CDR3 has 14 residues. CDR3 residues: CASSYDQMNTEAFF. The CDR3 nucleotides read TGCGCCAGCAGTTACGACCAGATGAACACTGAAGCTTTCTTT.

The chain recombines TRBV5-4 with TRBJ1-2; TRBD1 aligns across 9 bases. The CDR3 covers 14 residues. The V gene's germline CDR1 is SGHNT and CDR2 YYREEE (reference sequence). Trimming at V came to 3 bases and at J to 4 bases, leaving 4 bases not matched to a gene. CDR3 sequence: CASSWDRAPYGYTF. CDR3 sequence (DNA): TGTGCCAGCAGCTGGGACAGGGCTCCCTATGGCTACACCTTC.

This chain connects TRBV28 to TRBJ2-1, with 7 nucleotides matching TRBD2. Germline lookup yields CDR1 MDHEN and CDR2 SYDVKM. Germline trimming cut 7 bases from V and 2 bases from J; bases unmatched to any gene: 8. The CDR3 loop spans 15 amino acids. CDR3 coding DNA: TGTGCCAGCATCGTCGGGGGGTCGACCTACAATGAGCAGTTCTTC. This gives the protein CASIVGGSTYNEQFF.

This clone has only one observation. The V gene is TRBV12-5, the J gene TRBJ2-5; D possibly uses TRBD1 or TRBD2 (5 bases each). V gave up 8 bases and J gave up 0 bases, with 10 bases separating them. The CDR3 loop spans 13 amino acids. The germline V gene encodes CDR1 LGHNT and CDR2 FRNRAP. The DNA for the CDR3 is TGTGCTAGTCGAGGGGTTTACCAAGAGACCCAGTACTTC. Protein sequence: CASRGVYQETQYF.